Shown below are 25 T cell receptor beta chains from a single sample sequenced in a study of T cell responses to AZD1222 COVID-19 vaccine. Repertoires were generated with immunoSEQ multiplex PCR, while TCRdb's copy carries only in-frame clones and drops some. The sample consists of 150,000 or so clones, about 90% of them appearing once. Sample: peripheral blood, taken 28 days after the second AZD1222 dose. The receptors here all came from an adult who received the AZD1222 COVID-19 vaccine.

The V call is TRBV27, the J call TRBJ1-5, with D unresolved. The V gene's germline CDR1 is MNHEY and CDR2 SMNVEV (reference sequence). The CDR3 has 15 residues. Trimming stripped 5 bases from V and 6 bases from J, with 17 bases between. The CDR3 region is CASSQTRGGSQPQHF. The CDR3 DNA is TGTGCCAGCAGTCAAACCCGGGGAGGGAGTCAGCCCCAGCATTTT.

The rearrangement joins TRBV27 to TRBJ2-1; D gene ambiguous. Germline CDR1 is MNHEY and CDR2 is SMNVEV (reference sequence). This CDR3 is 15 amino acids long. The V end was cut by 6 bases, the J end by 0 bases, with 12 bases between. The CDR3 nucleotides read TGTGCCAGCAGCCCCGACTCCCTCTCCTACAATGAGCAGTTCTTC. This encodes CASSPDSLSYNEQFF.

The J gene is TRBJ1-2, the V gene TRBV10-3, with D possibly matching TRBD1 (6 bases). Germline V gene data show CDR1 as ENHRY and CDR2 as SYGVKD. V was cut by 3 bases and J by 7 bases, with 6 bases left in between. This CDR3 contains 11 residues. CDR3 in DNA: TGTGCCATCAGTGACAGGGGTGGCTACACCTTC. This translates into CAISDRGGYTF.

The rearrangement uses TRBV24-1 and TRBJ1-2, with 9 bases aligning to TRBD1. V lost 4 bases, J lost 8 bases, and 19 bases stayed unmatched. Germline V gene data show CDR1 as KGHDR and CDR2 as SFDVKD. This CDR3 spans 18 amino acids. This CDR3 is CATSDWRTPRTGEEGYTF. DNA for the CDR3: TGTGCCACCAGTGACTGGCGCACTCCTCGGACAGGGGAGGAAGGCTACACCTTC.

This chain links TRBV10-1 with TRBJ2-3; possible D gene TRBD2, 6 bases. Between the trimmed V and J ends, which lost 4 bases and 5 bases, there was a span of 19 bases. Germline V gene sequence: CDR1 WNHNN, CDR2 SYGVQD (reference sequence). This CDR3 spans 16 amino acids. The DNA for the CDR3 is TGCGCCAGCAGTGCGTCCTGGAGGGCCTGGGGAGATACGCAGTATTTT. It translates to CASSASWRAWGDTQYF.

This chain joins TRBV6-1 and TRBJ2-5; 7 nucleotides match TRBD2. V lost 2 bases and J lost 9; bases outside the gene matches: 12. The CDR3 consists of 15 residues. CDR1 is MNHNS, CDR2 SASEGT, per germline. Here the CDR3 DNA reads TGTGCCAGCAGTGAACCCCCTCATACCGCGGGGGCCCAGTACTTC. Protein product: CASSEPPHTAGAQYF.

The V call is TRBV5-8, the J call TRBJ1-3; 7 bases align to TRBD1. CDR3 length equals 15 residues. The V gene's germline CDR1 is SGHTS and CDR2 YDEGEE. V trimming: 4 bases; J trimming: 0 bases; junction bases outside the gene matches: 4. In DNA, the CDR3 is TGTGCCAGCAGCCGACAGGGCCTCTCTGGAAACACCATATATTTT. Its translation is CASSRQGLSGNTIYF.

This clone was picked up a small number of times. The chain carries TRBV19 and TRBJ2-1, with D possibly TRBD2 on 5 matching bases. The germline V gene encodes CDR1 LNHDA and CDR2 SQIVND (reference sequence). The CDR3 extends over 15 amino acids. V shed 5 bases and J shed 1 base, with 12 bases lying between them. CDR3: CASSSVEVSYNEQFF. CDR3 DNA sequence: TGTGCCAGTAGTTCAGTGGAGGTTTCCTACAATGAGCAGTTCTTC.

The CDR3 DNA reads as TGTGCCAGCAGCCAACTGAACACTGAAGCTTTCTTT. Translated: CASSQLNTEAFF. V and J are TRBV4-2 and TRBJ1-1; D is unresolved. This CDR3 is built from 12 residues. The germline V gene has CDR1 LGHNA and CDR2 YNFKEQ. V was pared by 2 bases and J by 0 bases, with 1 base between.

This clone was counted once. The chain uses TRBV30 and TRBJ1-1; D not resolved. Trimming stripped 2 bases from V and 0 bases from J, with 7 bases between. The germline CDR1 and CDR2 sequences are GTSNPN and SVGIG (reference sequence). The CDR3 covers 13 residues. CDR3 sequence reads: CAWSRTVNTEAFF. The CDR3 DNA reads as TGTGCCTGGAGTCGGACGGTGAACACTGAAGCTTTCTTT.

The chain uses TRBV3-1 (or the pseudogene TRBV3-2) and TRBJ2-2; 15 bases agree with TRBD2. This CDR3 comprises 17 residues. Losses at the gene ends were 4 bases for V and 9 bases for J; bases not matched to a gene: 9. Germline CDR1 LGHDT, CDR2 YNNKEL (reference sequence). Written as DNA, the CDR3 is TGTGCCAGCAGCCTGGGACTAGCGGGAGGAGTCCCCCGGGAGCTGTTTTTT. Protein sequence: CASSLGLAGGVPRELFF.

V and J are TRBV11-2 and TRBJ1-1; D uncertain. Germline CDR1 is SGHAT and CDR2 is FQNNGV. V gave up 5 bases and J gave up 6 bases, with 22 bases separating them. The CDR3 contains 16 residues. The CDR3 protein is CASSHERAFEHAEAFF. The CDR3 DNA is TGTGCCAGCAGCCACGAAAGGGCTTTTGAACACGCTGAAGCTTTCTTT.

The gene calls are TRBV7-2 and TRBJ1-4, with a weak D call TRBD1 (5 bases). The CDR3 length is 15 residues. The V and J ends lost 6 bases and 3 bases respectively, with 14 bases between them. CDR1 and CDR2 (germline): SGHTA, FQGNSA. CDR3 in amino acids: CASSSGGVPNEKLFF. The CDR3 DNA reads as TGTGCCAGCAGTAGTGGGGGGGTCCCTAATGAAAAACTGTTTTTT. The full variable domain, its missing parts supplied by reference TRBV7-2 and TRBJ1-4, is GAGVSQSPSNKVTEKGKDVELRCDPISGHTALYWYRQSLGQGLEFLIYFQGNSAPDKSGLPSDRFSAERTGGSVSTLTIQRTQQEDSAVYLCASSSGGVPNEKLFFGSGTQLSVL.

The chain uses TRBV11-2 and TRBJ1-1, with D hard to call. Germline CDR1 SGHAT, CDR2 FQNNGV. V was clipped by 1 base and J by 10 bases, with 10 bases between them. The CDR3 runs to 12 residues. The CDR3 nucleotides read TGTGCCAGCAGCTTAGTAGAGGGAATAGCTTTCTTT. Protein product: CASSLVEGIAFF.

This chain links TRBV4-2 with TRBJ1-1, with a tentative D call TRBD1 (5 bases). V lost 2 bases and J lost 1, with 14 bases in between. The CDR3 is 16 residues long. CDR1 is LGHNA, CDR2 YNFKEQ, per germline. CDR3 region: CASSQNAGRANTEAFF. The DNA for the CDR3 is TGTGCCAGCAGCCAAAATGCGGGGCGGGCGAACACTGAAGCTTTCTTT.

The V and J genes are TRBV7-2 and TRBJ1-2; TRBD1 aligns across 7 bases. CDR1 SGHTA and CDR2 FQGNSA come from the germline V gene. The J segment lost 4 bases and the V segment lost 5 bases, leaving 13 bases of the junction unmatched. The CDR3 totals 16 residues. The CDR3 protein is CASSPRTGQGTYGYTF. DNA for the CDR3: TGTGCCAGCAGCCCAAGGACAGGCCAAGGCACCTATGGCTACACCTTC.

This clone has more than one count but fewer than ten. Other nucleotide sequences from this sample produce the same CDR3. The rearrangement uses TRBV27 and TRBJ1-5; D is ambiguous. CDR1 and CDR2 (germline): MNHEY, SMNVEV (reference sequence). Trimming stripped 1 base from V and 4 bases from J, with 5 bases between. The CDR3 loop spans 13 amino acids. CDR3 loop: CASSLWGNQPQHF. The CDR3 bases are TGTGCCAGCAGTTTATGGGGAAATCAGCCCCAGCATTTT.

The CDR3 region has the DNA TGTGCCAGCAGTGCTGAGGGACGGTTGAGCTCCTACAATGAGCAGTTCTTC. Amino acids: CASSAEGRLSSYNEQFF. The rearrangement uses TRBV6-4 and TRBJ2-1; D tentatively fits TRBD1 or TRBD2 (5 bases each). Germline values: CDR1 MRHNA, CDR2 SNTAGT. CDR3 length: 17 amino acids. The V and J ends lost 4 bases and 0 bases respectively, with 16 bases between them.

The chain couples TRBV7-2 to TRBJ2-7, with D possibly matching TRBD2 (7 bases). Germline assignment: CDR1 SGHTA and CDR2 FQGNSA. Trimming shortened V by 6 bases and J by 7 bases, and 19 bases separated the two germline ends. This CDR3 region has 14 residues. The CDR3 here is CASRTAGAREEQYF. The CDR3 DNA reads TGTGCCAGCAGAACCGCGGGGGCCCGGGAAGAGCAGTACTTC.

The V call is TRBV30, the J call TRBJ2-7; D gene ambiguous. Germline CDR1 and CDR2: GTSNPN and SVGIG (reference sequence). CDR3 length equals 12 residues. V lost 1 base and J 3 bases, leaving 7 bases between the germline ends. The CDR3 sequence: CAWSEGNYEQYF. CDR3 DNA: TGTGCCTGGAGTGAGGGTAACTACGAGCAGTACTTC.

V usage is TRBV11-2 and J usage is TRBJ2-7; D is unresolved. Trimming stripped 8 bases from V and 11 bases from J, with 16 bases between. The CDR3 is made up of 11 amino acids. Looked up from germline, CDR1 is SGHAT and CDR2 is FQNNGV. For the CDR3, the DNA is TGTGCCAGCGCAGAGTTTGGGCACAAGTACTTC. The encoded protein is CASAEFGHKYF. Using reference TRBV11-2 and TRBJ2-7 for the parts outside the CDR3, the full variable domain is EAGVAQSPRYKIIEKRQSVAFWCNPISGHATLYWYQQILGQGPKLLIQFQNNGVVDDSQLPKDRFSAERLKGVDSTLKIQPAKLEDSAVYLCASAEFGHKYFGPGTRLTVT.

The rearrangement links TRBV9 to TRBJ2-5; D is possibly TRBD2 (6 bases). Trimming left V 0 bases short and J 1 base short, with 10 bases between. This CDR3 is 15 amino acids long. Looked up from germline, CDR1 is SGDLS and CDR2 is YYNGEE. CDR3 protein: CASSVEGLPQETQYF. The CDR3 bases are TGTGCCAGCAGCGTAGAGGGACTCCCCCAAGAGACCCAGTACTTC. The full variable domain, its missing parts supplied by reference TRBV9 and TRBJ2-5, is DSGVTQTPKHLITATGQRVTLRCSPRSGDLSVYWYQQSLDQGLQFLIQYYNGEERAKGNILERFSAQQFPDLHSELNLSSLELGDSALYFCASSVEGLPQETQYFGPGTRLLVL.

The rearrangement links TRBV29-1 to TRBJ2-1; D is perhaps TRBD1 or TRBD2 (6 bases each). Germline V gene lookup returns CDR1 SQVTM and CDR2 ANQGSEA. The V end lost 3 bases, the J end lost 5 bases, and 8 bases lay between the germline ends. The CDR3 loop spans 12 amino acids. The CDR3 region is CSVERGDNEQFF. In nucleotides, the CDR3 is TGCAGCGTTGAGAGGGGGGACAATGAGCAGTTCTTC.

The chain uses TRBV18 and TRBJ2-1; D remains unclear. V dropped 5 bases and J dropped 10 bases, with 9 bases sitting between them. The length of the CDR3 is 11 residues. CDR1 is KGHSH and CDR2 is LQKENI in the germline V gene. In DNA, the CDR3 is TGTGCCAGCTCAAAGGCAGACGAGCAGTTCTTC. Its translation is CASSKADEQFF.

This clone was observed a single time. This rearrangement joins TRBV4-1 to TRBJ1-2, with 9 bases lining up with TRBD1. The CDR3 covers 17 residues. J was trimmed by 0 bases and V by 0 bases; bases with no gene match: 5. Looked up from germline, CDR1 is MGHRA and CDR2 is YSYEKL. CDR3 sequence reads: CASSQDDRGSTNYGYTF. The CDR3 region has the DNA TGCGCCAGCAGCCAAGATGACAGGGGGTCGACTAACTATGGCTACACCTTC.